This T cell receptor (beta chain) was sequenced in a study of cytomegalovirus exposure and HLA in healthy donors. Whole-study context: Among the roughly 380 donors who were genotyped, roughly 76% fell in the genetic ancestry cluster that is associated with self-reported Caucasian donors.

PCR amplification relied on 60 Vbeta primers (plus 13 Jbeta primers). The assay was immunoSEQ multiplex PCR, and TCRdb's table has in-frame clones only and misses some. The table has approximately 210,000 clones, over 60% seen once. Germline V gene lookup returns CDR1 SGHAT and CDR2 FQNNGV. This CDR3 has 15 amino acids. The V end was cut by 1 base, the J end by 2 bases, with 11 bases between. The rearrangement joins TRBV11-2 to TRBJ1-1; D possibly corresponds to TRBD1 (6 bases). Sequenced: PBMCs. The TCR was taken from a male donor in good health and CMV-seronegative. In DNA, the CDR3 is TGTGCCAGCAGCTTAGGCAGGGGCCAAAACACTGAAGCTTTCTTT. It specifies CASSLGRGQNTEAFF. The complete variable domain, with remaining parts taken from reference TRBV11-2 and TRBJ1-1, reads EAGVAQSPRYKIIEKRQSVAFWCNPISGHATLYWYQQILGQGPKLLIQFQNNGVVDDSQLPKDRFSAERLKGVDSTLKIQPAKLEDSAVYLCASSLGRGQNTEAFFGQGTRLTVV.